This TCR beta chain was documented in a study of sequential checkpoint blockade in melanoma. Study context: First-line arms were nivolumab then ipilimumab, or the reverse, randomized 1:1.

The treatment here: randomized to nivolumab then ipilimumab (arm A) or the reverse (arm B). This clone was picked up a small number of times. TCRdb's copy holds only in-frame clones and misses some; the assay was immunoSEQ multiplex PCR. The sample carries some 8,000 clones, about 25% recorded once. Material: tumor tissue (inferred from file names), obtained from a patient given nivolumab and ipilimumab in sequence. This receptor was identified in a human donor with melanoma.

The CDR3 DNA reads TGTGCCAGCAATCTGGACAGGGGTGCTAACTATGGCTACACCTTC. This translates into CASNLDRGANYGYTF. This sequence joins TRBV9 and TRBJ1-2; 9 bases line up with TRBD1. The CDR3 has 15 residues. The trim removed 6 bases at V and 0 bases at J, leaving 6 bases unmatched. Germline CDR1 is SGDLS and CDR2 is YYNGEE.